The 9 T cell receptor beta chains listed next were all sequenced from one sample in a study of T-cell reconstitution after alpha-beta-depleted transplantation in children. The TCRbeta library incorporated unique molecular identifiers. Each CDR3 protein is one row after TCRdb ran MiXCR on the PCR reads. The sample records about a million distinct CDR3 sequences, about 26% being singletons. The sequences come from PBMCs, mostly from graft donor cells, collected 360 days after TCRalphabeta/CD19-depleted stem cell transplant. These receptor sequences come from a boy under three years old who had a stem cell transplant for SCID, so the T cells may come from the graft donor.

This sequence joins TRBV20-1 and TRBJ1-1; D call uncertain. V was cut by 3 bases and J by 0 bases, with 8 bases left in between. There are 13 residues in the CDR3. Germline CDR1 and CDR2: DFQATT and SNEGSKA (reference sequence). The CDR3 spells CSARPRMNTEAFF. The DNA for the CDR3 is TGCAGTGCTAGGCCCCGGATGAACACTGAAGCTTTCTTT.

This clonotype was detected a few times. V and J are TRBV7-2 and TRBJ2-7, with 8 bases lining up with TRBD2. The trim removed 3 bases at V and 0 bases at J, leaving 4 bases unmatched. This CDR3 spans 15 amino acids. Germline values: CDR1 SGHTA, CDR2 FQGNSA. The CDR3 sequence is CASSLQTSASYEQYF. CDR3 bases: TGTGCCAGCAGCTTGCAGACTAGCGCCTCCTACGAGCAGTACTTC.

The chain combines TRBV20-1 with TRBJ1-4; D is perhaps TRBD1 (6 bases). The CDR3 totals 14 residues. Trimming pared 5 bases from V and 7 bases from J, leaving 17 bases between. The germline gives CDR1 DFQATT, CDR2 SNEGSKA (reference sequence). The chain's CDR3 is CSAENGGLGEKLFF. The CDR3 coding sequence is TGCAGTGCTGAAAACGGGGGCCTTGGTGAAAAACTGTTTTTT.

This chain connects TRBV5-1 to TRBJ2-3, with 12 bases identical to TRBD2. Germline V CDR1 and CDR2: SGHRS, YFSETQ. This CDR3 is built from 15 residues. V gave up 1 base and J gave up 7 bases; unmatched junction bases: 4. Written as DNA, the CDR3 is TGCGCCAGCAGCTTGACTAGCGGGGGGTCTCATACGCAGTATTTT. It encodes CASSLTSGGSHTQYF.

This rearrangement joins TRBV5-5 to TRBJ2-3; TRBD2 matches 8 bases. This CDR3 has 15 amino acids. Germline V CDR1 and CDR2: SGHKS, YYEKEE (reference sequence). V shed 4 bases and J 7 bases; nucleotides not matched to a gene: 11. CDR3 loop: CASSPTSGWGNTQYF. The CDR3 DNA is TGTGCCAGCAGCCCAACTAGCGGCTGGGGGAATACGCAGTATTTT.

The V gene is TRBV4-3, the J gene TRBJ2-5, with TRBD2 matching 9 bases. Germline CDR1 LGHNA, CDR2 YSLEER. The CDR3 consists of 16 residues. V dropped 1 base and J dropped 4; count of bases not matched to a gene: 7. The CDR3 here is CASSQVAGGPRETQYF. Written as DNA, the CDR3 is TGCGCCAGCAGCCAAGTGGCGGGGGGGCCCCGAGAGACCCAGTACTTC.

This clonotype was observed a few times. The chain recombines TRBV6-5 with TRBJ2-7; D might be TRBD2 (5 bases). Germline CDR1 is MNHEY and CDR2 is SVGAGI. The CDR3 consists of 14 residues. Trimming pared 0 bases from V and 2 bases from J, leaving 8 bases between. The CDR3 DNA sequence: TGTGCCAGCAGTTACTCGAGGGAGACCTACGAGCAGTACTTC. Residues: CASSYSRETYEQYF.

As for this clonotype: An end of the junction does not agree with germline; a read error may underlie this. The chain is built from TRBV2 and TRBJ2-1; D is ambiguous. CDR3 length: 11 amino acids. Germline lookup yields CDR1 SNHLY and CDR2 FYNNEI. CDR3 residues: CANSDPNEQFF. CDR3 nucleotide sequence: TGTGCCAACAGTGACCCGAATGAGCAGTTCTTC.

The chain recombines TRBV27 with TRBJ2-3; D is undetermined. The V gene lost 0 bases and the J gene lost 0 bases, with 7 bases spanning the gap. The CDR3 is made up of 15 amino acids. Germline lookup yields CDR1 MNHEY and CDR2 SMNVEV (reference sequence). The CDR3 loop reads CASSLSKRSTDTQYF. The DNA of the CDR3 is TGTGCCAGCAGTTTATCGAAGAGAAGCACAGATACGCAGTATTTT.